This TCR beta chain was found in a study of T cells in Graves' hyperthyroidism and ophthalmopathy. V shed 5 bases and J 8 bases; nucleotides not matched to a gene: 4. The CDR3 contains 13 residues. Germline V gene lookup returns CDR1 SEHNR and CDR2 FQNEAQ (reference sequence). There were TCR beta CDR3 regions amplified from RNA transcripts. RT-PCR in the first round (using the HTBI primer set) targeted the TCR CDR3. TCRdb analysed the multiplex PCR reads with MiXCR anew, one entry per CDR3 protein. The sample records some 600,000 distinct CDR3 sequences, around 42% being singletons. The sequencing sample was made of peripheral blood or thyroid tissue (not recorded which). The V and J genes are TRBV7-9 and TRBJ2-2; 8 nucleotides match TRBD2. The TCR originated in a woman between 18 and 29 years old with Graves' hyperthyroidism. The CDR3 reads CASSRLAQGELFF. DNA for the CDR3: TGTGCCAGCAGCCGACTAGCGCAAGGGGAGCTGTTTTTT.